The present entry profiles one T cell receptor beta chain with its context. What it recognizes is unknown. TCRdb analysed the PCR reads with MiXCR anew, one entry per CDR3 protein. Altogether about half a million distinct CDR3 sequences are present, roughly a fifth being singletons, with the ten largest covering 0.65% to 0.95%. The data derive from a study of molecular identifiers for immune sequencing clone quantification. Study results and limitations: Effector cells had over 98% of their molecules in clones above 20 RNA copies, while naive cells had under 1%.

Researchers sorted naive CD8 T cells as cells that were CD8+CD4-CCR7+CD45RA+. The CDR3 has 14 residues. Trimming took off 8 bases at V and 0 bases at J, with 14 bases between the two ends. Germline loops: CDR1 MNHNY, CDR2 SVGAGI (reference sequence). This receptor was identified in a human donor in good health. Some libraries in this study had Jurkat cell RNA spiked in. Source material: naive CD8+ T cells from blood, with Jurkat cell RNA spiked in. Subset reported: FACS-sorted CD8+CD4-CCR7+CD45RA+ naive T cells. This chain connects TRBV6-6 to TRBJ2-7; a weak D match, TRBD2 (6 bases). The CDR3 DNA is TGTGCCAGCTCCTTAGCGGCAGTCTCCTACGAGCAGTACTTC. Protein product: CASSLAAVSYEQYF.